These 30 T cell receptor beta chains came from one sample sequenced in a study of blood T cell repertoires in COVID-19. Assay: immunoSEQ multiplex PCR; the TCRdb copy retains only in-frame clones and omits some. The sample shows about 40,000 clones, around 85% of them seen only once. Sequencing used peripheral blood. These receptors all stem from a woman aged 55-69 years with acute or convalescent COVID-19.

The CDR3 reads CASSPWDRGSFSGEQYF. Written as DNA, the CDR3 is TGTGCCAGCAGTCCGTGGGACAGGGGAAGTTTCTCGGGAGAGCAGTACTTC. V usage is TRBV6-6 and J usage is TRBJ2-7; 10 bases match TRBD1. The CDR3 spans 17 residues. J lost 7 bases, V lost 5 bases, and 17 bases had no gene match. Germline CDR1 is MNHNY and CDR2 is SVGAGI (reference sequence).

J is TRBJ1-5 and V is TRBV19; 10 positions match TRBD1. Looked up from germline, CDR1 is LNHDA and CDR2 is SQIVND (reference sequence). V lost 5 bases and J lost 0; bases outside the gene matches: 16. The CDR3 sequence is 20 residues long. CDR3 sequence (DNA): TGTGCCAGTAGTGTCCGGGACAGGGGCCGGATTAATTATAGCAATCAGCCCCAGCATTTT. Translated, it gives CASSVRDRGRINYSNQPQHF.

V is TRBV12-3 or TRBV12-4 and J is TRBJ2-7, with D perhaps TRBD2 (5 bases). This CDR3 contains 13 residues. Trimming took 5 bases from V and 11 from J, leaving 19 bases between them. This CDR3 reads CASSALRSVGEYF. CDR3 sequence (DNA): TGTGCCAGCAGTGCCCTTCGCTCCGTCGGGGAGTACTTC.

J is TRBJ2-1 and V is TRBV5-4; D is possibly TRBD2 (6 bases). The CDR3 extends over 16 amino acids. V lost 4 bases and J lost 0, with 14 bases in between. CDR1 and CDR2 from the germline V gene are SGHNT and YYREEE (reference sequence). The CDR3 region has the DNA TGTGCCAGCAGCGGAGGGAACCCCCGCTCCTACAATGAGCAGTTCTTC. Protein: CASSGGNPRSYNEQFF. Based on the CDR3 plus reference TRBV5-4 and TRBJ2-1, the full variable domain is ETGVTQSPTHLIKTRGQQVTLRCSSQSGHNTVSWYQQALGQGPQFIFQYYREEENGRGNFPPRFSGLQFPNYSSELNVNALELDDSALYLCASSGGNPRSYNEQFFGPGTRLTVL.

The CDR3 loop reads CASSEKTGALNTEAFF. The CDR3 bases are TGTGCCAGCAGTGAGAAAACAGGGGCCCTGAACACTGAAGCTTTCTTT. V and J are TRBV2 and TRBJ1-1, with 7 bases lining up with TRBD1. V lost 3 bases to trimming and J lost 0 bases; unmatched junction nucleotides: 7. In germline, CDR1 is SNHLY, CDR2 FYNNEI. The CDR3 contains 16 residues.

This chain links TRBV2 with TRBJ2-7, with a weak D call TRBD1 (5 bases). The V end was cut by 6 bases, the J end by 0 bases, with 9 bases between. CDR3 length: 13 residues. The germline gives CDR1 SNHLY, CDR2 FYNNEI. The DNA for the CDR3 is TGTGCCAGCAGAGGGGATTTCTCCTACGAGCAGTACTTC. Translating gives CASRGDFSYEQYF.

This clone was counted a single time. This chain joins TRBV6-2 or TRBV6-3 and TRBJ2-5; 8 bases are a match to TRBD1. Trimming took 2 bases from V and 4 from J; bases not matched to a gene: 3. The CDR3 runs 14 residues. The germline gives CDR1 MNHEY, CDR2 SVGEGT. Here the CDR3 DNA reads TGTGCCAGCAGTTACGTGGACAGGGCAGAGACCCAGTACTTC. This gives the protein CASSYVDRAETQYF.

The CDR3 coding sequence is TGTGCCACCTCAGGGAGGGATTCACCCCTCCACTTT. It is translated as CATSGRDSPLHF. This chain links TRBV15 with TRBJ1-6, with D perhaps TRBD1 (5 bases). CDR3 length equals 12 residues. With 8 bases removed from V and 8 bases from J, the gap between germline ends came to 10 bases. Germline V CDR1 and CDR2: LNHNV, YYDKDF (reference sequence).

This rearrangement joins TRBV20-1 to TRBJ1-4; D possibly corresponds to TRBD1 (5 bases). The germline V gene has CDR1 DFQATT and CDR2 SNEGSKA (reference sequence). The CDR3 length is 15 residues. With 3 bases removed from V and 12 bases from J, the gap between germline ends came to 23 bases. The CDR3: CSASSRGQTTSQLFF. The CDR3 DNA is TGCAGTGCTAGTTCAAGGGGCCAAACTACAAGTCAACTGTTTTTT.

The chain combines TRBV2 with TRBJ2-7; D is possibly TRBD1 (6 bases). The V gene's germline CDR1 is SNHLY and CDR2 FYNNEI. The CDR3 is 17 residues long. V was clipped by 2 bases and J by 0 bases, with 17 bases between them. CDR3 nucleotide sequence: TGTGCCAGCAGTGAAAAGGGCGACAGGTTTAGCTCCTACGAGCAGTACTTC. Translating it yields CASSEKGDRFSSYEQYF.

CDR3 in amino acids: CASSTISRGGYEQYF. The DNA of the CDR3 is TGTGCCAGCAGCACTATTTCGCGGGGGGGCTACGAGCAGTACTTC. The gene calls are TRBV5-6 and TRBJ2-7, with 9 positions matching TRBD2. The V and J ends lost 4 bases and 3 bases, in that order; junction bases with no gene match: 8. CDR1 and CDR2 (germline): SGHDT, YYEEEE. This CDR3 is built from 15 residues.

This chain connects TRBV28 to TRBJ2-4, with D possibly TRBD1 on 6 matching bases. V was shortened by 7 bases and J by 12 bases, with 19 bases between the two germline ends. The germline V gene has CDR1 MDHEN and CDR2 SYDVKM. The CDR3 loop spans 13 amino acids. The CDR3 loop reads CASMVAGVLYQYF. CDR3 DNA sequence: TGTGCCAGCATGGTGGCAGGGGTACTCTATCAGTACTTC.

The genes are TRBV25-1 and TRBJ2-7, with 10 bases fitting TRBD1. After removal of 6 bases from V and 5 bases from J, the junction contained 10 bases not matched to a gene. Germline V gene sequence: CDR1 MGHDK, CDR2 SYGVNS. The CDR3 is 15 amino acids. CDR3 region: CASRGQGFFVHEQYF. The CDR3, as DNA: TGTGCCAGCAGGGGACAGGGGTTTTTTGTCCACGAGCAGTACTTC.

This clone was seen a handful of times. The chain couples TRBV30 to TRBJ1-6; TRBD1 matches at 7 bases. The CDR3 is made up of 13 amino acids. After removal of 6 bases from V and 4 bases from J, the junction contained 3 bases not matched to a gene. CDR1 GTSNPN and CDR2 SVGIG come from the germline V gene (reference sequence). The CDR3 region is CACQGEYNSPLHF. CDR3 in DNA: TGTGCCTGCCAGGGGGAATATAATTCACCCCTCCACTTT.

The chain joins TRBV7-2 to TRBJ1-5; TRBD1 matches 9 bases. V was clipped by 1 base and J by 5 bases; unmatched bases: 6. The CDR3 spans 16 residues. CDR1 is SGHTA, CDR2 FQGNSA, per germline. The CDR3 loop reads CASSLGSGQGYQPQHF. The CDR3 DNA follows: TGTGCCAGCAGCTTAGGAAGTGGACAGGGGTATCAGCCCCAGCATTTT.

The gene calls are TRBV3-1 (or the pseudogene TRBV3-2) and TRBJ1-2, with D unresolved. V shed 5 bases and J shed 4 bases, with 5 bases lying between them. Germline lookup yields CDR1 LGHDT and CDR2 YNNKEL (reference sequence). The CDR3 totals 11 residues. CDR3 region: CASSLAYGYTF. For the CDR3, the DNA is TGTGCCAGCAGCTTAGCCTATGGCTACACCTTC.

A few counts support this clone. The chain joins TRBV7-6 to TRBJ1-4, with a weak D call TRBD1 (5 bases). The CDR3 has 14 residues. Germline CDR1 reads SGHVS; CDR2 reads FNYEAQ. The V end was cut by 1 base, the J end by 10 bases, with 13 bases between. CDR3 amino acids: CASSLDGGKGKLFF. Here the CDR3 DNA reads TGTGCCAGCAGCTTAGATGGGGGGAAGGGAAAACTGTTTTTT.

The rearrangement links TRBV25-1 to TRBJ2-2, with TRBD2 identical over 7 bases. V lost 4 bases and J lost 3; bases outside the gene matches: 2. CDR1 and CDR2 from the germline V gene are MGHDK and SYGVNS. This CDR3 is 14 amino acids long. Here the CDR3 DNA reads TGTGCCAGCAGTGCTAGCGGTTACACCGGGGAGCTGTTTTTT. Translating gives CASSASGYTGELFF.

CDR3 nucleotides: TGTGCCAGCAGCCCTACCGGGACACAGAACACTGAAGCTTTCTTT. It specifies CASSPTGTQNTEAFF. This chain links TRBV9 with TRBJ1-1; D is possibly TRBD1 (6 bases). From germline, CDR1 is SGDLS and CDR2 YYNGEE. Trimming pared 4 bases from V and 1 base from J, leaving 14 bases between. This CDR3 is 15 amino acids long.

This rearrangement joins TRBV2 to TRBJ2-7, with D unresolved. The germline V gene encodes CDR1 SNHLY and CDR2 FYNNEI. The CDR3 spans 12 residues. V dropped 3 bases and J dropped 1 base, with 4 bases sitting between them. The CDR3 sequence: CASSDKSYEQYF. CDR3 sequence (DNA): TGTGCCAGCAGTGACAAATCCTACGAGCAGTACTTC.

This clone was detected a few times. The rearrangement uses TRBV6-6 and TRBJ1-5; D remains unclear. The CDR3 runs to 15 residues. From germline, CDR1 is MNHNY and CDR2 SVGAGI (reference sequence). V lost 7 bases to trimming and J lost 0 bases, with 13 bases between them. The CDR3 DNA sequence: TGTGCCAGCAACTCCGCAGGAAATAGCAATCAGCCCCAGCATTTT. This sequence encodes CASNSAGNSNQPQHF.

The chain carries TRBV6-5 and TRBJ2-7, with 7 bases matching TRBD2. The CDR3 spans 14 residues. The germline V gene has CDR1 MNHEY and CDR2 SVGAGI. The junction had 6 bases not matched to a gene; V was cut back by 4 bases and J by 3 bases. The CDR3: CASSWGAGSYEQYF. The DNA for the CDR3 is TGTGCCAGCAGTTGGGGAGCGGGGAGCTACGAGCAGTACTTC.

V gene TRBV7-2 combines with J gene TRBJ2-2; possibly TRBD2 for D (6 bases). The V gene lost 5 bases and the J gene lost 2 bases, with 15 bases spanning the gap. CDR1 is SGHTA, CDR2 FQGNSA, per germline. This CDR3 has 16 amino acids. The CDR3 coding sequence is TGTGCCAGCAGCACGACACCGCGGGGTAACACCGGGGAGCTGTTTTTT. It encodes CASSTTPRGNTGELFF.

This rearrangement joins TRBV18 to TRBJ1-2; 8 nucleotides match TRBD1. The ends lost 5 bases at V and 6 bases at J; junction bases unmatched: 5. Germline V gene lookup returns CDR1 KGHSH and CDR2 LQKENI. The CDR3 spans 13 residues. Here the CDR3 reads CASSGGQGNGYTF. CDR3 in DNA: TGTGCCAGCTCAGGCGGACAGGGCAATGGCTACACCTTC.

This chain joins TRBV5-6 and TRBJ2-7; D possibly corresponds to TRBD1 (6 bases). V was pared by 4 bases and J by 1 base, with 15 bases between. CDR1 and CDR2 from the germline V gene are SGHDT and YYEEEE. CDR3 size: 15 residues. The CDR3 bases are TGTGCCAGCAGCCCCATGGGACAAGGTTCCTACGAGCAGTACTTC. Translation: CASSPMGQGSYEQYF.

The chain links TRBV2 to TRBJ1-1; 8 nucleotides agree with TRBD1. The CDR3 spans 17 residues. Losses at the gene ends were 0 bases for V and 8 bases for J; bases not matched to a gene: 14. Germline CDR1 and CDR2: SNHLY and FYNNEI. The CDR3 here is CASSEAKPGTGYSEAFF. CDR3 DNA: TGTGCCAGCAGTGAAGCGAAACCCGGGACAGGTTATTCCGAAGCTTTCTTT.

J is TRBJ2-7 and V is TRBV5-6, with D perhaps matching TRBD2 (5 bases). Germline assignment: CDR1 SGHDT and CDR2 YYEEEE. The CDR3 is 12 amino acids. Trimming cost V 6 bases and J 3 bases, with 10 bases left between them. CDR3 coding DNA: TGTGCCAGCACCCTCGAGGGCTACGAGCAGTACTTC. Translated: CASTLEGYEQYF.

The rearrangement joins TRBV18 to TRBJ2-2, with D unresolved. Per germline, CDR1 KGHSH and CDR2 LQKENI. V gave up 2 bases and J gave up 0 bases, with 10 bases separating them. CDR3 length: 16 residues. CDR3 loop: CASSPMAQSNTGELFF. CDR3 DNA: TGTGCCAGCTCACCAATGGCACAGTCGAACACCGGGGAGCTGTTTTTT.

The rearrangement links TRBV10-1 to TRBJ2-1; 7 bases map to TRBD2. Trimming cost V 6 bases and J 12 bases; bases outside gene matches: 14. Germline assignment: CDR1 WNHNN and CDR2 SYGVQD (reference sequence). CDR3 length equals 14 residues. In nucleotides, the CDR3 is TGCGCCAGCAGCCCCACACTGGGCGGGAGCCGGCAGTTCTTC. It encodes CASSPTLGGSRQFF.

DNA of the CDR3: TGTGCCAGTAGACAGGGACAACTGAACACTGAAGCTTTCTTT. Translating gives CASRQGQLNTEAFF. The V and J genes are TRBV19 and TRBJ1-1; D perhaps matches TRBD1 (6 bases). In germline, CDR1 is LNHDA, CDR2 SQIVND (reference sequence). The V end lost 6 bases, the J end lost 0 bases, and 11 bases lay between the germline ends. The CDR3 totals 14 residues.